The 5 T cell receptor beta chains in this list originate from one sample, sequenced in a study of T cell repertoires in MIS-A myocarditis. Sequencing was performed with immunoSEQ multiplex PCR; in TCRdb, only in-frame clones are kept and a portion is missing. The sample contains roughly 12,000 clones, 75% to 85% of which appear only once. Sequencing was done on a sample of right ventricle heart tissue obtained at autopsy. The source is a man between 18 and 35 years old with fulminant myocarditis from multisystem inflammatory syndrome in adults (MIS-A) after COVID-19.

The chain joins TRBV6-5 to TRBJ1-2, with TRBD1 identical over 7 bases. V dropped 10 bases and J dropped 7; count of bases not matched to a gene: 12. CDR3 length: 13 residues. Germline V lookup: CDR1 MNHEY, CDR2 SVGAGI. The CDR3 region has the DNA TGTGCCACCAAAGGGACAGTTATACCTGGCTACACCTTC. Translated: CATKGTVIPGYTF.

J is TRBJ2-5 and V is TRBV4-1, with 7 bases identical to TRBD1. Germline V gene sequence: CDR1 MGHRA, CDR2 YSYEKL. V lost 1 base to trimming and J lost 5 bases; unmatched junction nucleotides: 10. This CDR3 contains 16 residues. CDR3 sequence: CASSQAITGAWETQYF. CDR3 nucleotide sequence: TGCGCCAGCAGCCAAGCTATCACAGGGGCTTGGGAGACCCAGTACTTC.

The CDR3 sequence: CASSWYPGSNQPQHF. As DNA, the CDR3 is TGTGCCAGTAGTTGGTATCCGGGGAGCAATCAGCCCCAGCATTTT. The rearrangement links TRBV19 to TRBJ1-5, with D hard to call. The V gene's germline CDR1 is LNHDA and CDR2 SQIVND (reference sequence). V was pared by 5 bases and J by 1 base, with 12 bases between. The CDR3 is 15 amino acids. The whole variable domain, remainder taken from reference TRBV19 and TRBJ1-5, is DGGITQSPKYLFRKEGQNVTLSCEQNLNHDAMYWYRQDPGQGLRLIYYSQIVNDFQKGDIAEGYSVSREKKESFPLTVTSAQKNPTAFYLCASSWYPGSNQPQHFGDGTRLSIL.

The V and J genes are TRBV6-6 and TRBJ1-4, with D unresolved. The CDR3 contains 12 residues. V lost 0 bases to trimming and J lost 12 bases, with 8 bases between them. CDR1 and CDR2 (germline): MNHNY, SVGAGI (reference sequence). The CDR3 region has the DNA TGTGCCAGCAGTTACTCGATCGAGGAACTGTTTTTT. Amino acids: CASSYSIEELFF.

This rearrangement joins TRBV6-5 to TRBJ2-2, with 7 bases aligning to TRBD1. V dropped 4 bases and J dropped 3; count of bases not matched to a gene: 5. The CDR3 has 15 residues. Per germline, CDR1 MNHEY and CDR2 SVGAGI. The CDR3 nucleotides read TGTGCCAGCAGTTCAACGGGACAGTACACCGGGGAGCTGTTTTTT. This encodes CASSSTGQYTGELFF.